The 11 T cell receptor beta chains in this list originate from one sample, sequenced in a study of blood T cells in healthy people across ages. A second PCR of roughly 6 to 12 cycles used a sample-barcoded 5' primer and a J-beta primer mix. One entry per CDR3 protein, called by TCRdb with MiXCR from the 5' RACE reads. The sample shows over 1,300,000 distinct CDR3 sequences, roughly 64% of them seen only once. Sequences were obtained from blood. All receptors come from a man younger than 30 in good health.

The chain couples TRBV12-3 or TRBV12-4 to TRBJ2-7; 7 positions match TRBD2. CDR3 length: 21 residues. V lost 3 bases, J lost 7 bases, and 30 bases stayed unmatched. CDR3 coding DNA: TGTGCCAGCAGTTTTGGGTCCGGGACTACGCCTTTTAGAGCCGAGGTGCCGGAGCAGTACTTC. Translation: CASSFGSGTTPFRAEVPEQYF.

This chain links TRBV2 with TRBJ1-2; D gene uncertain. The CDR3 is made up of 12 amino acids. Germline V gene data show CDR1 as SNHLY and CDR2 as FYNNEI. V was clipped by 3 bases and J by 6 bases, with 8 bases between them. The CDR3 is CASSDAGNGYTF. Here the CDR3 DNA reads TGTGCCAGCAGTGACGCGGGGAATGGCTACACCTTC.

This clonotype was seen a few times. The V gene is TRBV5-1, the J gene TRBJ1-1, with TRBD1 matching 8 bases. Losses at the gene ends were 2 bases for V and 6 bases for J; bases not matched to a gene: 9. CDR1 SGHRS and CDR2 YFSETQ come from the germline V gene. The CDR3 spans 15 residues. The CDR3 bases are TGCGCCAGCAGCTTTACCGGGACAGGTGGCTCTGAAGCTTTCTTT. It codes for CASSFTGTGGSEAFF.

The gene calls are TRBV27 and TRBJ2-1; D is perhaps TRBD1 (6 bases). The germline V gene has CDR1 MNHEY and CDR2 SMNVEV (reference sequence). V dropped 3 bases and J dropped 5 bases, with 14 bases sitting between them. The CDR3 contains 15 residues. The CDR3 region is CASSLMTGGHNEQFF. In DNA form, the CDR3 reads TGTGCCAGCAGTTTGATGACAGGTGGGCACAATGAGCAGTTCTTC.

The chain links TRBV21-1 to TRBJ1-1; the table's D call of TRBD1 was not tested on the DNA. TRBV21-1 is a pseudogene segment. The CDR3 covers 14 residues. Written as DNA, the CDR3 is TGTGCCAGCAAGAACAGGGGGACTTCCACTGAAGCTTTCTTT. Its protein is CASKNRGTSTEAFF.

This chain uses TRBV4-1 with TRBJ1-2; TRBD1 might be the D (5 bases). Trimming removed 0 bases from V and 1 base from J, with 18 bases in between. The CDR3 spans 18 residues. Germline V CDR1 and CDR2: MGHRA, YSYEKL. The CDR3: CASSQDLWVGDVNYGYTF. CDR3 bases: TGCGCCAGCAGCCAAGATTTGTGGGTTGGGGACGTTAACTATGGCTACACCTTC.

The chain is built from TRBV7-9 and TRBJ2-7; D remains ambiguous. CDR1 and CDR2 from the germline V gene are SEHNR and FQNEAQ (reference sequence). With 1 base removed from V and 2 bases from J, the gap between germline ends came to 9 bases. CDR3 size: 14 residues. This CDR3 is CASSLEYRAYEQYF. CDR3 bases: TGTGCCAGCAGCTTAGAATACAGAGCCTACGAGCAGTACTTC.

The rearrangement links TRBV7-6 to TRBJ1-1; D might be TRBD1 (5 bases). Germline loops: CDR1 SGHVS, CDR2 FNYEAQ. This CDR3 comprises 17 residues. Trimming removed 1 base from V and 1 base from J, with 16 bases in between. The CDR3 loop reads CASSLGGEEVSNTEAFF. CDR3 nucleotide sequence: TGTGCCAGCAGCTTAGGAGGGGAAGAGGTTTCGAACACTGAAGCTTTCTTT. Filled out from reference TRBV7-6 and TRBJ1-1, the complete variable domain reads GAGVSQSPRYKVTKRGQDVALRCDPISGHVSLYWYRQALGQGPEFLTYFNYEAQQDKSGLPNDRFSAERPEGSISTLTIQRTEQRDSAMYRCASSLGGEEVSNTEAFFGQGTRLTVV.

This chain uses TRBV27 with TRBJ2-1; TRBD2 matches at 9 bases. Germline V gene lookup returns CDR1 MNHEY and CDR2 SMNVEV (reference sequence). This CDR3 has 18 residues. The ends lost 3 bases at V and 6 bases at J; junction bases unmatched: 15. CDR3 nucleotide sequence: TGTGCCAGCAGTTTTGAACTAGCGGGCATCCGTTTGGGCAATGAGCAGTTCTTC. Translated: CASSFELAGIRLGNEQFF.

J is TRBJ2-3 and V is TRBV4-1; 7 positions match TRBD2. The length of the CDR3 is 13 residues. J lost 10 bases, V lost 4 bases, and 8 bases had no gene match. Germline V CDR1 and CDR2: MGHRA, YSYEKL. The CDR3 coding sequence is TGCGCCAGCAGCCTTCCAGGGAGGGATTCGCAGTATTTT. Translating gives CASSLPGRDSQYF.

The chain carries TRBV5-1 and TRBJ2-7; 7 bases fit TRBD1. The J call may be mistaken, given a closer DNA end match to TRBJ2-1. Germline CDR1 is SGHRS and CDR2 is YFSETQ. This CDR3 is 15 amino acids long. This chain's CDR3 is CASSFADREYNEQFF. The CDR3 DNA follows: TGCGCCAGCAGCTTCGCCGACAGGGAGTACAATGAGCAGTTCTTC.